The sequence of this T cell receptor beta chain was determined in a study of response to subunit inactivated influenza vaccine. A single record per CDR3 protein comes from TCRdb applying MiXCR to the RT-PCR reads. The sample contains hundreds of thousands of distinct CDR3 sequences, 6% to 9% of which appear only once. Trimming removed 5 bases at V and 0 bases at J, with 10 bases between. The CDR3 length is 14 residues. In this sample, this clonotype turned up many times. Here the sequenced sample was PBMCs from blood, taken roughly 24 months after vaccination. The sequence was collected from a man in his fifties or sixties who received an inactivated influenza vaccine. The chain couples TRBV12-3 or TRBV12-4 to TRBJ1-1; D may be TRBD1 (5 bases). CDR3 region: CASSQGTLNTEAFF. The CDR3 DNA sequence: TGTGCCAGCAGTCAGGGAACCCTGAACACTGAAGCTTTCTTT.